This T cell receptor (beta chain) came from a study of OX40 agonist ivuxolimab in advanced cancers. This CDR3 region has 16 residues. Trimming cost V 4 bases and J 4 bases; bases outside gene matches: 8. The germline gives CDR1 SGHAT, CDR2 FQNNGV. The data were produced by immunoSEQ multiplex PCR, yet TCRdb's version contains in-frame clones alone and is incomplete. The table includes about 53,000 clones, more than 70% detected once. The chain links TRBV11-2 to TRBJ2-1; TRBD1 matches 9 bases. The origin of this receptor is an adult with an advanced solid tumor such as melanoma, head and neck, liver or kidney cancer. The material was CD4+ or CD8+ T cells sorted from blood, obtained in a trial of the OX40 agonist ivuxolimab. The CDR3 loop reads CASSSLGGTGYNEQFF. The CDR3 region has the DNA TGTGCCAGCAGCTCCCTAGGTGGGACAGGGTACAATGAGCAGTTCTTC.